The 9 T cell receptor beta chains below were found in one sample sequenced in a study of radiotherapy plus CTLA-4 blockade in lung cancer. Sequencing was performed with immunoSEQ multiplex PCR; in TCRdb, only in-frame clones are kept and a portion is missing. Found here are roughly 50,000 clones, approximately 79% of them singletons; the top ten hold 11%. The starting material was peripheral blood, obtained from a patient treated with radiotherapy plus ipilimumab. Receptors were obtained from a human donor with non-small cell lung cancer who had stable disease on radiotherapy plus ipilimumab.

This chain joins TRBV7-3 and TRBJ1-2; perhaps TRBD1 as D (5 bases). V was shortened by 8 bases and J by 2 bases, with 9 bases between the two germline ends. In germline, CDR1 is SGHTA, CDR2 FQGTGA. The CDR3 has 12 residues. CDR3 sequence reads: CASGAGNYGYTF. The CDR3 coding sequence is TGTGCCAGCGGGGCAGGCAACTATGGCTACACCTTC. The full variable domain, completed using reference TRBV7-3 and TRBJ1-2, is GAGVSQTPSNKVTEKGKYVELRCDPISGHTALYWYRQSLGQGPEFLIYFQGTGAADDSGLPNDRFFAVRPEGSVSTLKIQRTERGDSAVYLCASGAGNYGYTFGSGTRLTVV.

The chain couples TRBV7-9 to TRBJ2-5, with a weak D call TRBD2 (5 bases). CDR3 size: 14 residues. The V gene's germline CDR1 is SEHNR and CDR2 FQNEAQ (reference sequence). Trimming shortened V by 5 bases and J by 4 bases, and 14 bases separated the two germline ends. In nucleotides, the CDR3 is TGTGCCAGCAGCGCCGACTGGGGAGCAGAGACCCAGTACTTC. This sequence encodes CASSADWGAETQYF.

The J gene is TRBJ1-4, the V gene TRBV7-9; the match to TRBD1 covers 8 bases. In germline, CDR1 is SEHNR, CDR2 FQNEAQ (reference sequence). V shed 7 bases and J 7 bases; nucleotides not matched to a gene: 8. The CDR3 is 14 residues long. In nucleotides, the CDR3 is TGTGCCAGCATCCTCGGGACAGGTCCTGAAAAACTGTTTTTT. This encodes CASILGTGPEKLFF.

The chain recombines TRBV7-6 with TRBJ2-7; a weak D match, TRBD2 (5 bases). Per germline, CDR1 SGHVS and CDR2 FNYEAQ. The CDR3 runs 14 residues. V lost 4 bases and J lost 4, with 14 bases in between. The CDR3 protein is CASSSADSWYEQYF. In DNA form, the CDR3 reads TGTGCCAGCAGCTCTGCGGACTCCTGGTACGAGCAGTACTTC.

This clone appeared a few times. V usage is TRBV7-9 and J usage is TRBJ2-2, with 11 bases lining up with TRBD1. The CDR3 runs to 14 residues. Germline assignment: CDR1 SEHNR and CDR2 FQNEAQ (reference sequence). The V and J ends lost 7 bases and 4 bases, in that order; junction bases with no gene match: 2. The CDR3 sequence: CASIGTGGTGELFF. For the CDR3, the DNA is TGTGCCAGCATCGGGACAGGGGGCACCGGGGAGCTGTTTTTT. Based on the CDR3 plus reference TRBV7-9 and TRBJ2-2, the full variable domain is DTGVSQNPRHKITKRGQNVTFRCDPISEHNRLYWYRQTLGQGPEFLTYFQNEAQLEKSRLLSDRFSAERPKGSFSTLEIQRTEQGDSAMYLCASIGTGGTGELFFGEGSRLTVL.

This clone was counted once. This chain connects TRBV11-2 to TRBJ2-7, with D possibly TRBD2 on 6 matching bases. With 1 base removed from V and 4 bases from J, the gap between germline ends came to 14 bases. CDR3 size: 15 residues. CDR1 and CDR2 from the germline V gene are SGHAT and FQNNGV. The CDR3 spells CASSLGGGTGYEQYV. CDR3 in DNA: TGTGCCAGCAGCTTAGGAGGAGGGACGGGATACGAGCAGTACGTC.

The chain combines TRBV18 with TRBJ1-1; 9 positions agree with TRBD1. The CDR3 extends over 14 amino acids. CDR1 KGHSH and CDR2 LQKENI come from the germline V gene. The trim removed 3 bases at V and 2 bases at J, leaving 1 base unmatched. The DNA for the CDR3 is TGTGCCAGCTCACCGGGACAGGGTAACACTGAAGCTTTCTTT. Translation: CASSPGQGNTEAFF.

The chain is built from TRBV6-5 and TRBJ1-2; 7 nucleotides match TRBD1. With V trimmed by 4 bases and J by 8 bases, 10 bases remained unmatched. CDR1 MNHEY and CDR2 SVGAGI come from the germline V gene. The CDR3 contains 14 residues. CDR3: CASSSLTGRKGYTF. As DNA, the CDR3 is TGTGCCAGCAGTTCGCTGACAGGGAGGAAAGGCTACACCTTC.

The rearrangement links TRBV5-4 to TRBJ1-2; D perhaps matches TRBD1 (6 bases). V was cut by 9 bases and J by 6 bases, with 18 bases left in between. The CDR3 loop spans 13 amino acids. The germline V gene encodes CDR1 SGHNT and CDR2 YYREEE (reference sequence). In DNA, the CDR3 is TGTGCCACCCTAATCCCAGGGGTAGATGGCTACACCTTC. It encodes CATLIPGVDGYTF.